The 18 T cell receptor delta chains given below trace back to one sample, sequenced in a study of gamma-delta chains in newborns, infants, children. With CATT, TCRdb re-called clones from the reads. Among 8,500 to 13,000 delta-chain clones listed, 3% to 4.5% were seen once. The source material was blood. Receptors were obtained from a child who was a newborn, infant or young child, either healthy, febrile or measles-vaccinated (not recorded which).

This clone came up a few times. The translation of this DNA and the TCRdb protein of a much larger clone differ at residue 4, probably owing to a read error; the protein shown here is translated from the DNA. V and J are TRDV2 and TRDJ1; 13 nucleotides line up with TRDD3. The CDR3 is 18 residues long. Trimming at V came to 6 bases and at J to 3 bases, leaving 15 bases not matched to a gene. Looked up from germline, CDR1 is GEAIGNYY and CDR2 is EKD. The CDR3 nucleotides read TGTGCCTGTAACTACGTACTGGGGGATACGACCGAGGCCGATAAACTCATCTTT. Translated, it gives CACNYVLGDTTEADKLIF.

Remarks on this clone: At residue 4, the TCRdb protein departs from the DNA translation, so the protein shown here was derived from the DNA itself. The genes are TRDV2 and TRDJ1; weak D call: TRDD3 (6 bases). The CDR3 consists of 15 residues. Germline V CDR1 and CDR2: GEAIGNYY, EKD. The CDR3 region has the DNA TGTGCCTGTGGCACCGTGGGGGCCTCCACCGATAAACTCATCTTT. It is translated as CACGTVGASTDKLIF.

Without a V gene call, the J gene is given as TRDJ1; the table's D call, TRDD3, has no DNA check behind it. The CDR3 sequence is 27 residues long. The CDR3 loop is CALGELAFFDRRLHIERRRFIADKLIF. The CDR3 nucleotides read TGTGCTCTTGGGGAACTGGCATTTTTTGATCGGCGCCTTCACATCGAACGAAGACGGTTCATCGCCGATAAACTCATCTTT.

This clone was recorded a few times. The V and J genes are TRDV1 and TRDJ1; 8 nucleotides align to TRDD3. The length of the CDR3 is 18 residues. CDR1 is TSWWSYY, CDR2 QGS, per germline. The J segment lost 4 bases and the V segment lost 1 base, leaving 14 bases of the junction unmatched. CDR3 residues: CALGERSVLGDFGDKLIF. CDR3 sequence (DNA): TGTGCTCTTGGGGAACGTAGCGTTCTGGGGGACTTTGGCGATAAACTCATCTTT.

This clone was seen more than once but under ten times. It differs at one base from a far larger clone, so likely a read error. The sample contains more than one DNA sequence encoding this CDR3. The chain uses TRDV2 and TRDJ1, with D unclear. V lost 7 bases, J lost 0 bases, and 17 bases lay in between. The germline CDR1 and CDR2 sequences are GEAIGNYY and EKD. The CDR3 has 15 residues. CDR3 sequence: CACDPLLPDTDKLIF. The CDR3 region has the DNA TGTGCCTGCGACCCCTTACTGCCTGACACCGATAAACTCATCTTT.

About this clone itself: This sample also contains other DNA sequences that code for the same CDR3. DNA of the CDR3: TGTGCCTGTGACAAGCTGGGGGACCAGTACACCGATAAACTCATCTTT. Amino acid sequence: CACDKLGDQYTDKLIF. The V and J genes are TRDV2 and TRDJ1; 8 bases agree with TRDD3. Per germline, CDR1 GEAIGNYY and CDR2 EKD. The V and J ends lost 2 bases and 0 bases, in that order; junction bases with no gene match: 7. The length of the CDR3 is 16 residues.

This CDR3 is CACDSLLGEGLIF. The CDR3 coding sequence is TGTGCCTGTGACTCGCTACTGGGTGAGGGACTCATCTTT. V is TRDV2 and J is TRDJ1, with a possible D match to TRDD3 (6 bases). CDR1 GEAIGNYY and CDR2 EKD come from the germline V gene. The ends were cut back, 3 bases at V and 10 bases at J, with 17 bases in the middle. The CDR3 contains 13 residues.

This clone was found a few times. The protein given by TCRdb reflects a much larger clone and differs at residue 11 from this DNA's translation, likely from a read error; the protein shown is the DNA's translation. V gene TRDV2 combines with J gene TRDJ1, with 10 positions matching TRDD3. CDR1 is GEAIGNYY and CDR2 is EKD in the germline V gene. Losses at the gene ends were 0 bases for V and 0 bases for J; bases not matched to a gene: 9. The CDR3 is 18 amino acids. CDR3 residues: CACDTVRLGDKHTDKLIF. In nucleotides, the CDR3 is TGTGCCTGTGACACCGTGAGGCTGGGGGATAAGCACACCGATAAACTCATCTTT.

The J gene was reported as TRDJ1; the V gene went uncalled; TRDD3 is the table's D call, not checked against the DNA. The CDR3 contains 23 residues. The CDR3 loop reads CAFGELRWGSTGGYGAYTDKLIF. DNA for the CDR3: TGTGCCTTCGGGGAGCTACGATGGGGGTCTACTGGGGGATACGGGGCGTACACCGATAAACTCATCTTT.

The chain is built from TRDV2 and TRDJ3; 7 positions match TRDD3. V gave up 1 base and J gave up 2 bases; unmatched junction bases: 7. Germline V lookup: CDR1 GEAIGNYY, CDR2 EKD. CDR3 length: 18 residues. The CDR3 DNA reads as TGTGCCTGTGACACGGCTGGGGGGGTCCCCTGGGACACCCGACAGATGTTTTTC. This gives the protein CACDTAGGVPWDTRQMFF.

This clone has a handful of counts. The chain employs TRAV29/DV5 and TRDJ2; TRDD3 might be the D (5 bases). The CDR3 extends over 21 amino acids. The ends were cut back, 0 bases at V and 4 bases at J, with 31 bases in the middle. CDR1 and CDR2 from the germline V gene are NSMFDY and ISSIKDK. DNA of the CDR3: TGTGCAGCAAGCGCGCCCTCCCTAGGGGAGAGGGAAAGGGATTCGACAGCACAACTCTTCTTT. Protein: CAASAPSLGERERDSTAQLFF.

The J gene is TRDJ1, the V gene TRDV1; 13 nucleotides agree with TRDD3. The junction had 19 bases not matched to a gene; V was cut back by 6 bases and J by 0 bases. Germline CDR1 TSWWSYY, CDR2 QGS. The CDR3 covers 21 residues. CDR3 DNA sequence: TGTGCTCTTGGCATACGTAGTTCTAGCTACTGGGGGATACGGTACACCGATAAACTCATCTTT. It codes for CALGIRSSSYWGIRYTDKLIF.

There are a few counts of this clone. The chain links TRDV2 to TRDJ1; 7 positions agree with TRDD3. The germline V gene has CDR1 GEAIGNYY and CDR2 EKD. J gave up 0 bases and V 0 bases, and 15 bases lay outside the gene matches. CDR3 length: 19 amino acids. CDR3 in amino acids: CACDTVSSSGGPNTDKLIF. CDR3 DNA sequence: TGTGCCTGTGACACCGTTTCCTCATCTGGGGGCCCCAACACCGATAAACTCATCTTT.

The table lists this clone with a few counts. This chain connects TRDV2 to TRDJ1; TRDD3 agrees at 9 bases. This CDR3 spans 16 amino acids. Germline V lookup: CDR1 GEAIGNYY, CDR2 EKD. V shed 3 bases, J shed 1 base, and the junction held 8 bases outside the gene matches. CDR3 amino acids: CACDRLGDLPTDKLIF. In DNA form, the CDR3 reads TGTGCCTGTGACCGACTGGGGGACCTGCCCACCGATAAACTCATCTTT.

Details on this clone: A read error likely explains this, since a far larger clone differs by one base. The genes are TRDV1 and TRDJ2; 8 bases line up with TRDD3. Germline V CDR1 and CDR2: TSWWSYY, QGS. The CDR3 runs to 24 residues. CDR3 sequence: CALEERTRTPSSGWGIPWAAQLFF. Written as DNA, the CDR3 is TGTGCTCTTGAGGAACGGACACGGACGCCCTCCTCGGGGTGGGGGATCCCTTGGGCAGCACAACTCTTCTTT.

This clone has more than one count but fewer than ten. The chain has TRDV2 and TRDJ3; a weak D match, TRDD3 (5 bases). V was clipped by 0 bases and J by 0 bases, with 17 bases between them. Germline CDR1 and CDR2: GEAIGNYY and EKD. The CDR3 is 20 amino acids. CDR3 sequence: CACDTAEWGLSSWDTRQMFF. The CDR3, as DNA: TGTGCCTGTGACACCGCCGAATGGGGCCTCAGCTCCTGGGACACCCGACAGATGTTTTTC.

This clone was detected only a few times. This rearrangement joins TRDV1 to TRDJ1; D possibly corresponds to TRDD3 (5 bases). The CDR3 length is 20 residues. Between the trimmed V and J ends, which lost 4 bases and 6 bases, there was a span of 33 bases. In germline, CDR1 is TSWWSYY, CDR2 QGS. CDR3: CALGGLFRLRRLGDPNKLIF. The CDR3 DNA reads as TGTGCTCTTGGGGGTCTCTTTCGTCTTCGACGACTTGGGGACCCCAATAAACTCATCTTT.

In regard to this clone: Compared with germline, one end of the junction differs, possibly owing to a read error. This chain joins TRDV3 and TRDJ1; 8 nucleotides match TRDD3. CDR1 is TVYSNPD, CDR2 GDNSRS, per germline (reference sequence). This CDR3 spans 14 amino acids. CDR3 DNA sequence: TGTGCCTTTGGCGAGGGATACGCGGGCGATAAACCCATCTTT. Its protein product is CAFGEGYAGDKPIF.